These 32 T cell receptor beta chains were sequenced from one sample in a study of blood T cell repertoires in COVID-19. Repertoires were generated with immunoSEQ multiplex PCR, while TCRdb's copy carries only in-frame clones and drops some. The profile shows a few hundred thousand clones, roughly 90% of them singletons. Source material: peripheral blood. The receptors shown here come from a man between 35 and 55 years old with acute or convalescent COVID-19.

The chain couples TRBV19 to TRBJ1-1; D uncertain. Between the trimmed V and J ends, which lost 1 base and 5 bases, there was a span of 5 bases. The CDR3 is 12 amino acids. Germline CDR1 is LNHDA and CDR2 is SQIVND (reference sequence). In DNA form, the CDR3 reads TGTGCCAGTAGTATAGGGCTGACTGAAGCTTTCTTT. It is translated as CASSIGLTEAFF.

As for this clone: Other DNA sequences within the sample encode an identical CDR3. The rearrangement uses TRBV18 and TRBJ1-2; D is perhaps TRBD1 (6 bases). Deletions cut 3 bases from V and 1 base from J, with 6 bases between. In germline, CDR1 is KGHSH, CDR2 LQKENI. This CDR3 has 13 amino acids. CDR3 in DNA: TGTGCCAGCTCACCGGACAGTAACTATGGCTACACCTTC. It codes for CASSPDSNYGYTF.

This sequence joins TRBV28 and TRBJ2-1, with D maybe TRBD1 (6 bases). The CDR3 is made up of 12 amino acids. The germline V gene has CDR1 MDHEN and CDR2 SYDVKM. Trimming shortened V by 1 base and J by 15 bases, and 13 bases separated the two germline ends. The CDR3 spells CASSLLWGLRFF. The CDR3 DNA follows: TGTGCCAGCAGTTTATTGTGGGGGCTGCGGTTCTTC. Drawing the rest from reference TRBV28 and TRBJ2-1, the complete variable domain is DVKVTQSSRYLVKRTGEKVFLECVQDMDHENMFWYRQDPGLGLRLIYFSYDVKMKEKGDIPEGYSVSREKKERFSLILESASTNQTSMYLCASSLLWGLRFFGPGTRLTVL.

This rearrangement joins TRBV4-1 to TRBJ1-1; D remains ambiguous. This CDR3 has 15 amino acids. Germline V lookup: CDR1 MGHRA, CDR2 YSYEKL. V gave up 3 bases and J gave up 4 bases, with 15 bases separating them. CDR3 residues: CASSQSRSIGTEAFF. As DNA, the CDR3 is TGCGCCAGCAGCCAGTCTCGGTCGATCGGCACTGAAGCTTTCTTT.

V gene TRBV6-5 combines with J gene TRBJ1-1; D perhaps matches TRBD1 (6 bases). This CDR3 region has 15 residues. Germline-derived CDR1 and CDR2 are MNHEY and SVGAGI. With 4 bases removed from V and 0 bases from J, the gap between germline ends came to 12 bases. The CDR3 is CASSSRGGLNTEAFF. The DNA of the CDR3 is TGTGCCAGCAGTTCCAGGGGAGGGTTGAACACTGAAGCTTTCTTT.

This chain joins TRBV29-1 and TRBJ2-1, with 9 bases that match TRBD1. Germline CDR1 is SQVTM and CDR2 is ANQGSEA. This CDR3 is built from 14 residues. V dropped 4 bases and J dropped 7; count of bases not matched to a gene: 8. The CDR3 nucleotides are TGCAGCGTTGCCGGGACAGGGTTTGGGAATGAGCAGTTCTTC. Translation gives CSVAGTGFGNEQFF.

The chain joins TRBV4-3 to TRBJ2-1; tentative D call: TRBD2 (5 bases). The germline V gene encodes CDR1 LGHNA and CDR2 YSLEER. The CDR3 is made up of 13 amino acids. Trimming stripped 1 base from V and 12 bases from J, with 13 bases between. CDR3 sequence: CASSQVLRGTQFF. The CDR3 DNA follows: TGCGCCAGCAGCCAAGTATTACGGGGTACGCAGTTCTTC.

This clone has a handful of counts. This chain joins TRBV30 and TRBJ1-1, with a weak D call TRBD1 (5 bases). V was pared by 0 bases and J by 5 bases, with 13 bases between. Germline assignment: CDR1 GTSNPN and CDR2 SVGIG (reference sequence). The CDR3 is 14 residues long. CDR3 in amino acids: CAWSVTGGRTEAFF. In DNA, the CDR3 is TGTGCCTGGAGTGTAACGGGGGGACGGACTGAAGCTTTCTTT.

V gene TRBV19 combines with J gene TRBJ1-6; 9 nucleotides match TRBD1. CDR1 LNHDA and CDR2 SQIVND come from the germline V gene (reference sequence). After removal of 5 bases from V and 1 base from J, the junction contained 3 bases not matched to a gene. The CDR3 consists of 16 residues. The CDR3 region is CASSAGQGSYNSPLHF. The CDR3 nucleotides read TGTGCCAGTAGTGCGGGACAGGGATCCTATAATTCACCCCTCCACTTT.

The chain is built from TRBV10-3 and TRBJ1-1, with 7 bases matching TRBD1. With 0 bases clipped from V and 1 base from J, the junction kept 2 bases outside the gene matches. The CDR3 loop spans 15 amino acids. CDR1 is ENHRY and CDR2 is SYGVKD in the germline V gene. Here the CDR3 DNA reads TGTGCCATCAGTGAGTCCAGGGACAGGAACACTGAAGCTTTCTTT. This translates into CAISESRDRNTEAFF.

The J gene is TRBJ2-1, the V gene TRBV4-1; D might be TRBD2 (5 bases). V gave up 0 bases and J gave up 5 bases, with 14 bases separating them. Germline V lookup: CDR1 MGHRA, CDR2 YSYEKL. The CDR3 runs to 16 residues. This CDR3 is CASSQERVRLNNEQFF. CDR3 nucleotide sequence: TGCGCCAGCAGCCAAGAGCGGGTCCGACTTAACAATGAGCAGTTCTTC.

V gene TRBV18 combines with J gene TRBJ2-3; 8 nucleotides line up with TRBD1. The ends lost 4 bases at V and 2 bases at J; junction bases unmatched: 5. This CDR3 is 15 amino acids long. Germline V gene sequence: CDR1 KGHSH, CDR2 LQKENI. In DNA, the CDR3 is TGTGCCAGCTCACAGAACAGGGGGGCCACAGATACGCAGTATTTT. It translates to CASSQNRGATDTQYF.

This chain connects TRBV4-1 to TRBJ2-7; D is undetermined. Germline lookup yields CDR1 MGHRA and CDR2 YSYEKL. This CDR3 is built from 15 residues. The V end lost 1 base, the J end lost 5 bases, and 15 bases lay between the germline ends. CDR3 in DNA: TGCGCCAGCAGCCAAGCGGAGCATCGGAACGACGAGCAGTACTTC. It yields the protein CASSQAEHRNDEQYF.

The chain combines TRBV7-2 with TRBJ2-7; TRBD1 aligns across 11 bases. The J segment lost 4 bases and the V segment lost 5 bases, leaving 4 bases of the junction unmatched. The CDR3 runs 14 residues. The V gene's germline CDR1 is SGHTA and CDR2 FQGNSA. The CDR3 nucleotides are TGTGCCAGCAGCATTGGACAGGGGGCTTACGAGCAGTACTTC. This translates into CASSIGQGAYEQYF.

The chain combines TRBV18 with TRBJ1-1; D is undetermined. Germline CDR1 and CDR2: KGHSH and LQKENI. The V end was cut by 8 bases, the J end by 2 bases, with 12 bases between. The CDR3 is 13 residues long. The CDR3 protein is CASQGSSNTEAFF. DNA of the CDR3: TGTGCCAGCCAAGGGAGTAGTAACACTGAAGCTTTCTTT.

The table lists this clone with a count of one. In nucleotides, the CDR3 is TGTGCCAGCTTACCAACAGGGGTAGGCACTGAAGCTTTCTTT. Translating it yields CASLPTGVGTEAFF. V and J are TRBV28 and TRBJ1-1, with 7 bases matching TRBD1. This CDR3 has 14 residues. The germline V gene has CDR1 MDHEN and CDR2 SYDVKM. With V trimmed by 8 bases and J by 4 bases, 10 bases remained unmatched.

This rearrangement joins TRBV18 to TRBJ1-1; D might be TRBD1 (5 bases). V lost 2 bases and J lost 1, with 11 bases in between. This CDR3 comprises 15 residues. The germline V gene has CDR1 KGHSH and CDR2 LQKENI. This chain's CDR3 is CASSPSGGENTEAFF. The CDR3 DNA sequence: TGTGCCAGCTCACCATCTGGGGGGGAGAACACTGAAGCTTTCTTT.

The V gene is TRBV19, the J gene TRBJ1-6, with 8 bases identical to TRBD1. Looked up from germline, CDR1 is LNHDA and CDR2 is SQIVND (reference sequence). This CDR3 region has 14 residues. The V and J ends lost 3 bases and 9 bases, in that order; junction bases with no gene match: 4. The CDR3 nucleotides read TGTGCCAGTAGTATCGGACAGGGTCCTTCACCCCTCCACTTT. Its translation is CASSIGQGPSPLHF. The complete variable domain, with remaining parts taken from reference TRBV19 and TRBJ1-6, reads DGGITQSPKYLFRKEGQNVTLSCEQNLNHDAMYWYRQDPGQGLRLIYYSQIVNDFQKGDIAEGYSVSREKKESFPLTVTSAQKNPTAFYLCASSIGQGPSPLHFGNGTRLTVT.

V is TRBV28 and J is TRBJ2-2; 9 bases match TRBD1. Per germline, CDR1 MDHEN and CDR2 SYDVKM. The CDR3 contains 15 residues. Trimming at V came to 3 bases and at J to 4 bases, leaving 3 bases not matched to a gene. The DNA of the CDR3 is TGTGCCAGCAGTTTTATGACAGGGGGCACCGGGGAGCTGTTTTTT. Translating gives CASSFMTGGTGELFF.

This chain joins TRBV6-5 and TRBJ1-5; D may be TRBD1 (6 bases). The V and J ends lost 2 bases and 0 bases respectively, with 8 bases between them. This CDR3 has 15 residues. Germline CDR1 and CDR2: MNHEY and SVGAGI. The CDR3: CASSYDRSSNQPQHF. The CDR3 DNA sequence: TGTGCCAGCAGTTACGACAGGTCTAGCAATCAGCCCCAGCATTTT.

Written as DNA, the CDR3 is TGTGCCAGCAGCTTAGATCGACCGGAGACTGGAAACACCATATATTTT. Translation: CASSLDRPETGNTIYF. The chain has TRBV13 and TRBJ1-3; D is ambiguous. Germline V CDR1 and CDR2: PRHDT, FYEKMQ (reference sequence). The ends were cut back, 1 base at V and 2 bases at J, with 12 bases in the middle. The CDR3 has 16 residues.

As DNA, the CDR3 is TGCGCCAGCAGCCAACTGACAGGGGTCGAAAAACTGTTTTTT. It encodes CASSQLTGVEKLFF. This rearrangement joins TRBV4-1 to TRBJ1-4; 8 nucleotides agree with TRBD1. V trimming: 2 bases; J trimming: 8 bases; junction bases outside the gene matches: 4. CDR1 is MGHRA and CDR2 is YSYEKL in the germline V gene. The CDR3 length is 14 residues.

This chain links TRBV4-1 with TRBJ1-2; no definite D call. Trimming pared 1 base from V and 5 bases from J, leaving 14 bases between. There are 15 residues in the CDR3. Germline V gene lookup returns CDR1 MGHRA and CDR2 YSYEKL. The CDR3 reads CASSQGRSPLYGYTF. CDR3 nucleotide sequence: TGCGCCAGCAGCCAAGGGAGGAGTCCTCTGTATGGCTACACCTTC.

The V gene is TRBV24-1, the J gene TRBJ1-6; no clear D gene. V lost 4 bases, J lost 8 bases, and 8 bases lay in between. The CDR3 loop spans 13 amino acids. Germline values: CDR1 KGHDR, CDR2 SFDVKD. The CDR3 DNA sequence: TGTGCCACCAGTGAAAACCGGGATTCACCCCTCCACTTT. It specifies CATSENRDSPLHF.

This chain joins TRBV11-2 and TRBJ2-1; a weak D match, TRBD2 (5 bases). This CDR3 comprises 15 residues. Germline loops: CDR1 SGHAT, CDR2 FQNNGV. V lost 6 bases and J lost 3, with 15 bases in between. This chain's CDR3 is CASRRPGRGYNEQFF. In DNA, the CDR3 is TGTGCCAGCAGGCGCCCAGGACGGGGCTACAATGAGCAGTTCTTC.

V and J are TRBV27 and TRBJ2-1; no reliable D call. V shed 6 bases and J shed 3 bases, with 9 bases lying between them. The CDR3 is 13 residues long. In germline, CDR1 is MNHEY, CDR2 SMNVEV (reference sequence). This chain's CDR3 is CASRPLLYNEQFF. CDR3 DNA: TGTGCCAGCAGACCTTTACTCTACAATGAGCAGTTCTTC.

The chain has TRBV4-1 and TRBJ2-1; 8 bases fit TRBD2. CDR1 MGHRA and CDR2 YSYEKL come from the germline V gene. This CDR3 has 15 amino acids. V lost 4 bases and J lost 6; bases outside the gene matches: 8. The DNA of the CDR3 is TGCGCCAGCAGCCCTAGGGGACTAGTCGGCAATGAGCAGTTCTTC. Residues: CASSPRGLVGNEQFF.

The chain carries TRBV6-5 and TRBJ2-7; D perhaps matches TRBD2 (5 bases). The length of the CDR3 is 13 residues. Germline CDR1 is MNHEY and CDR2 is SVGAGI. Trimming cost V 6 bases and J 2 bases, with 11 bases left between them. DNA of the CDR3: TGTGCCAGCAGCTGGAGGCCCACCTACGAGCAGTACTTC. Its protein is CASSWRPTYEQYF.

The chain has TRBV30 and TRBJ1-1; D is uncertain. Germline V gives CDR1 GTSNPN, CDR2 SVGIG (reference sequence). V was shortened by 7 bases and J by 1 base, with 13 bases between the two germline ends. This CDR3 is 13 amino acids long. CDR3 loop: CAYKTRENTEAFF. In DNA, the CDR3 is TGTGCCTACAAGACCCGGGAGAACACTGAAGCTTTCTTT.

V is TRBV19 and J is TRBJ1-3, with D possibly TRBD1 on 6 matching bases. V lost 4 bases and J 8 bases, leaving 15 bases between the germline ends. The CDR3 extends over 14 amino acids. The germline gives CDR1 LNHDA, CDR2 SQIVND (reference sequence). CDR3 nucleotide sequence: TGTGCCAGTAGTAAGTCAGGGGATGCGTACACCATATATTTT. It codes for CASSKSGDAYTIYF.

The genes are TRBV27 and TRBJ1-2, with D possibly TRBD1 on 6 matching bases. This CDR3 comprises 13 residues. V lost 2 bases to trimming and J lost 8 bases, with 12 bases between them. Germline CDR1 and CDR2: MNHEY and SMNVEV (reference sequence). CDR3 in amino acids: CASSLTGFKGYTF. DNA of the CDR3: TGTGCCAGCAGTTTAACAGGGTTTAAGGGCTACACCTTC.

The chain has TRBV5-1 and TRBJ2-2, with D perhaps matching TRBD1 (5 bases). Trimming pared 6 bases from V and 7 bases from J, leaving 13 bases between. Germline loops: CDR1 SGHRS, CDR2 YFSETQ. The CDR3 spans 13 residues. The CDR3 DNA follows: TGCGCCAGCAAACCGCAAAGGGGCGGGGAGCTGTTTTTT. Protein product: CASKPQRGGELFF.